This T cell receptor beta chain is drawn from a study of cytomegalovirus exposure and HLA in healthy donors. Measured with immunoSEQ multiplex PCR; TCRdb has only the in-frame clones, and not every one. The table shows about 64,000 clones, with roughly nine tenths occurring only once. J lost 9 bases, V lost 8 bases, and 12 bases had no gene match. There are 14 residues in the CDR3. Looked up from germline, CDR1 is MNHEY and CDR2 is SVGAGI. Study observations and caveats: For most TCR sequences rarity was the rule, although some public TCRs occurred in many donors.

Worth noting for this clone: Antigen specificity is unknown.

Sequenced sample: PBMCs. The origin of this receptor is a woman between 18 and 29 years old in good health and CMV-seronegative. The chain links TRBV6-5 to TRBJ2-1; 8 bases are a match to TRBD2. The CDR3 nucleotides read TGTGCCAGCGGACGGGAGGGTAATTTCGGTGAGCAGTTCTTC. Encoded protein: CASGREGNFGEQFF.